Shown below are 32 T cell receptor beta chains from a single sample sequenced in a study of T cells in Graves' hyperthyroidism and ophthalmopathy. Amplification of TCR beta CDR3 regions was performed using RNA transcripts as template. A set of HTBI primers served as the primers for a first-round RT-PCR of the TCR CDR3. From the multiplex PCR reads, TCRdb called clonotypes with MiXCR, one entry per CDR3 protein. The table includes 450,000 to 650,000 distinct CDR3 sequences, roughly 15% detected once. Sequencing was carried out using blood. These receptors all come from a woman under 30 with Graves' ophthalmopathy.

The rearrangement joins TRBV19 to TRBJ2-1, with 11 nucleotides matching TRBD2. The CDR3 is made up of 19 amino acids. V lost 3 bases and J lost 0; bases outside the gene matches: 10. Germline-derived CDR1 and CDR2 are LNHDA and SQIVND (reference sequence). CDR3 region: CASSMELAGETSSYNEQFF. The DNA of the CDR3 is TGTGCCAGTAGTATGGAACTAGCGGGAGAAACCAGCTCCTACAATGAGCAGTTCTTC.

This clonotype was counted many times. This chain links TRBV5-1 with TRBJ2-1; 9 nucleotides agree with TRBD1. The germline gives CDR1 SGHRS, CDR2 YFSETQ. CDR3 size: 16 residues. V shed 3 bases and J 5 bases; nucleotides not matched to a gene: 9. The CDR3 sequence: CASSYGTGSRDNEQFF. DNA of the CDR3: TGCGCCAGCAGCTACGGGACAGGGTCCAGGGACAATGAGCAGTTCTTC.

The gene calls are TRBV9 and TRBJ2-1; 9 bases map to TRBD2. Losses at the gene ends were 0 bases for V and 9 bases for J; bases not matched to a gene: 13. Germline lookup yields CDR1 SGDLS and CDR2 YYNGEE. The CDR3 runs to 17 residues. The CDR3 nucleotides are TGTGCCAGCAGCGTAGACCCCGGGACTAGCCGGACCAGTGAGCAGTTCTTC. This translates into CASSVDPGTSRTSEQFF.

This clonotype was counted between two and nine times. This chain connects TRBV28 to TRBJ1-2; D is undetermined. The CDR3 has 14 residues. Germline V gene sequence: CDR1 MDHEN, CDR2 SYDVKM. Trimming pared 6 bases from V and 4 bases from J, leaving 15 bases between. DNA for the CDR3: TGTGCCAGCAGAAACTTCGGGCAGGTCTATGGCTACACCTTC. It translates to CASRNFGQVYGYTF.

This clonotype occurred many times. This chain joins TRBV3-1 and TRBJ2-7, with D unresolved. This CDR3 is 9 amino acids long. The germline gives CDR1 LGHDT, CDR2 YNNKEL (reference sequence). V was pared by 3 bases and J by 8 bases, with 2 bases between. The CDR3 region has the DNA TGTGCCAGCAGCCACCAGCAGTACTTC. This translates into CASSHQQYF.

In the case of this clonotype: One junction end does not reproduce the germline sequence, and a read error may be involved. J is TRBJ2-7 and V is TRBV20-1; 12 bases fit TRBD2. CDR1 is DFQATT and CDR2 is SNEGSKA in the germline V gene (reference sequence). The CDR3 extends over 17 amino acids. Written as DNA, the CDR3 is TGCAGTGCCCCCGAAAGTCTAGCGGGGGGGATCTCCTGCGAGCAGTACTTC. Translation: CSAPESLAGGISCEQYF.

This clonotype was seen ten or more times. CDR3 in amino acids: CAWGFGRSTDTQYF. DNA of the CDR3: TGTGCCTGGGGCTTCGGCAGGAGCACAGATACGCAGTATTTT. The V call is TRBV30, the J call TRBJ2-3; D remains ambiguous. Trimming shortened V by 5 bases and J by 0 bases, and 12 bases separated the two germline ends. The CDR3 has 14 residues. From germline, CDR1 is GTSNPN and CDR2 SVGIG (reference sequence).

This clonotype was detected ten times or more. This rearrangement joins TRBV15 to TRBJ2-2; 9 nucleotides line up with TRBD2. Germline V lookup: CDR1 LNHNV, CDR2 YYDKDF (reference sequence). The V and J ends lost 3 bases and 2 bases, in that order; junction bases with no gene match: 1. The CDR3 consists of 15 residues. CDR3 in DNA: TGTGCCACCAGCAGGGGGACTAGCAACACCGGGGAGCTGTTTTTT. The encoded protein is CATSRGTSNTGELFF.

This clonotype occurred many times. The V call is TRBV7-2, the J call TRBJ1-2; 9 bases line up with TRBD1. V shed 2 bases and J 6 bases; nucleotides not matched to a gene: 4. The CDR3 consists of 14 residues. Germline V gene lookup returns CDR1 SGHTA and CDR2 FQGNSA. CDR3 sequence (DNA): TGTGCCAGCAGCTTAAACAGGGGGCAGGATGGCTACACCTTC. It translates to CASSLNRGQDGYTF.

This clonotype was observed at least ten times. The CDR3 sequence: CATTGATTNEQFF. CDR3 sequence (DNA): TGTGCCACAACAGGGGCGACTACTAATGAGCAGTTCTTC. The chain employs TRBV30 and TRBJ2-1, with 7 positions matching TRBD1. With V trimmed by 8 bases and J by 7 bases, 11 bases remained unmatched. Germline CDR1 GTSNPN, CDR2 SVGIG (reference sequence). The CDR3 runs 13 residues.

This clonotype has at least ten counts. The V gene is TRBV11-2, the J gene TRBJ1-2, with D perhaps TRBD1 (6 bases). The CDR3 extends over 16 amino acids. V dropped 2 bases and J dropped 6 bases, with 19 bases sitting between them. CDR1 is SGHAT, CDR2 FQNNGV, per germline. The CDR3 sequence is CASSLSPPPDRNGYTF. The DNA of the CDR3 is TGTGCCAGCAGCTTAAGCCCCCCCCCGGACAGAAATGGCTACACCTTC.

The chain combines TRBV6-1 with TRBJ2-6; a possible D gene is TRBD1 (6 bases). The CDR3 is 13 residues long. Germline V CDR1 and CDR2: MNHNS, SASEGT. V lost 7 bases to trimming and J lost 4 bases, with 8 bases between them. The CDR3 loop is CASNRVGANVLTF. Written as DNA, the CDR3 is TGTGCCAGCAACAGGGTGGGGGCCAACGTCCTGACTTTC.

This sequence joins TRBV5-8 and TRBJ1-5; possibly TRBD1 for D (6 bases). The CDR3 spans 16 residues. V dropped 7 bases and J dropped 2 bases, with 19 bases sitting between them. Germline V gene data show CDR1 as SGHTS and CDR2 as YDEGEE. CDR3 nucleotides: TGTGCCAGCGATAGCGGGGGGCTGCGCGGCAATCAGCCCCAGCATTTT. Translating it yields CASDSGGLRGNQPQHF.

There are a few counts of this clonotype. The chain has TRBV5-1 and TRBJ2-5; D is undetermined. Germline V CDR1 and CDR2: SGHRS, YFSETQ. The CDR3 is made up of 15 amino acids. The V gene lost 0 bases and the J gene lost 5 bases, with 14 bases spanning the gap. Here the CDR3 DNA reads TGCGCCAGCAGCTTGGCCGGAGACCAGGCGGAGACCCAGTACTTC. This codes for CASSLAGDQAETQYF. The full variable domain, completed using reference TRBV5-1 and TRBJ2-5, is KAGVTQTPRYLIKTRGQQVTLSCSPISGHRSVSWYQQTPGQGLQFLFEYFSETQRNKGNFPGRFSGRQFSNSRSEMNVSTLELGDSALYLCASSLAGDQAETQYFGPGTRLLVL.

V is TRBV4-1 and J is TRBJ2-7, with D perhaps TRBD1 (5 bases). V was trimmed by 0 bases and J by 2 bases, leaving 11 bases between them. Germline values: CDR1 MGHRA, CDR2 YSYEKL. CDR3 length: 15 residues. The CDR3 reads CASSQEPGATYEQYF. The CDR3, as DNA: TGCGCCAGCAGCCAAGAACCTGGGGCGACCTACGAGCAGTACTTC.

This clonotype was counted many times. The V and J genes are TRBV28 and TRBJ1-5; weak D call: TRBD1 (5 bases). Per germline, CDR1 MDHEN and CDR2 SYDVKM. The V and J ends lost 5 bases and 2 bases respectively, with 10 bases between them. The length of the CDR3 is 14 residues. The CDR3 DNA is TGTGCCAGCAGTACGGACACCGGCAATCAGCCCCAGCATTTT. Residues: CASSTDTGNQPQHF.

The rearrangement joins TRBV28 to TRBJ1-2; 8 nucleotides match TRBD1. V lost 4 bases and J lost 3; bases outside the gene matches: 4. The length of the CDR3 is 14 residues. Per germline, CDR1 MDHEN and CDR2 SYDVKM. The CDR3 bases are TGTGCCAGCAGTTACGGACAGGGTGACTATGGCTACACCTTC. It codes for CASSYGQGDYGYTF.

Points on this clonotype: A much larger clone differs by one base, so this may be a read error. In this CDR3 the conserved last residue, phenylalanine or tryptophan, is missing, so a read error is likely. V gene TRBV7-3 combines with J gene TRBJ2-7; D is unresolved. The CDR3 contains 12 residues. Trimming left V 0 bases short and J 6 bases short, with 6 bases between. The germline V gene has CDR1 SGHTA and CDR2 FQGTGA. The CDR3 is CASSLTGTEQYY. The CDR3 DNA is TGTGCCAGCAGCTTAACGGGCACCGAGCAGTACTAC.

For the CDR3, the DNA is TGTGCCAGCAAACTAGGGACAGGTTTAATAGATACGCAGTATTTT. This translates into CASKLGTGLIDTQYF. The gene calls are TRBV28 and TRBJ2-3, with 8 bases lining up with TRBD1. The junction had 11 bases not matched to a gene; V was cut back by 7 bases and J by 5 bases. This CDR3 has 15 amino acids. Germline CDR1 is MDHEN and CDR2 is SYDVKM. The full variable domain, with the rest looked up from reference TRBV28 and TRBJ2-3, is DVKVTQSSRYLVKRTGEKVFLECVQDMDHENMFWYRQDPGLGLRLIYFSYDVKMKEKGDIPEGYSVSREKKERFSLILESASTNQTSMYLCASKLGTGLIDTQYFGPGTRLTVL.

This clonotype was detected ten times or more. The chain employs TRBV12-3 or TRBV12-4 and TRBJ2-1; 9 bases match TRBD1. V shed 8 bases and J 4 bases; nucleotides not matched to a gene: 6. CDR3 length equals 14 residues. Here the CDR3 reads CASSSDRGYNEQFF. The CDR3 nucleotides read TGTGCCAGCTCCTCGGACAGGGGATACAATGAGCAGTTCTTC.

This clonotype was detected a few times. This chain links TRBV6-1 with TRBJ2-7; 8 bases line up with TRBD2. V gave up 7 bases and J gave up 0 bases; unmatched junction bases: 11. The CDR3 totals 16 residues. Germline CDR1 MNHNS, CDR2 SASEGT. CDR3 protein: CASTAAAGGTSYEQYF. The CDR3 DNA follows: TGTGCCAGCACCGCCGCCGCGGGGGGTACCTCCTACGAGCAGTACTTC.

This clonotype has ten or more counts. V and J are TRBV6-2 or TRBV6-3 and TRBJ2-1, with TRBD1 matching over 8 bases. Germline lookup yields CDR1 MNHEY and CDR2 SVGEGT. This CDR3 spans 15 amino acids. The V and J ends lost 5 bases and 9 bases, in that order; junction bases with no gene match: 12. Written as DNA, the CDR3 is TGTGCCAGCAGTAGCCCATTTGACAGGGGTGGTGAGCAGTTCTTC. This sequence encodes CASSSPFDRGGEQFF.

This clonotype was seen many times. V gene TRBV6-1 combines with J gene TRBJ2-7; TRBD1 matches 10 bases. The germline CDR1 and CDR2 sequences are MNHNS and SASEGT. Trimming at V came to 8 bases and at J to 3 bases, leaving 1 base not matched to a gene. The CDR3 has 12 amino acids. CDR3 sequence: CASGTGDYEQYF. The CDR3 bases are TGTGCCAGCGGGACAGGGGACTACGAGCAGTACTTC.

The table lists this clonotype with many counts. Mismatch with germline at one junction end may stem from a read error. The V and J genes are TRBV27 and TRBJ1-1, with D possibly matching TRBD1 (5 bases). CDR1 is MNHEY and CDR2 is SMNVEV in the germline V gene (reference sequence). The CDR3 sequence is 15 residues long. CDR3 nucleotides: TGTGCCAGCAGTGCCTTCCAGGGCCTGAAGACTGAAGCTTTCTTT. The encoded protein is CASSAFQGLKTEAFF.

This clonotype was seen repeatedly, ten times or more. V and J are TRBV12-3 or TRBV12-4 and TRBJ2-7; 9 bases line up with TRBD1. The CDR3 loop spans 15 amino acids. J gave up 6 bases and V 5 bases, and 11 bases lay outside the gene matches. CDR3 DNA: TGTGCCAGCAGTACGACCGGGACAGGGAAAAGCGAGCAGTACTTC. It codes for CASSTTGTGKSEQYF.

This clonotype was detected ten times or more. The rearrangement links TRBV7-9 to TRBJ2-7; D is uncertain. The germline gives CDR1 SEHNR, CDR2 FQNEAQ (reference sequence). This CDR3 has 16 residues. V was trimmed by 1 base and J by 2 bases, leaving 15 bases between them. The CDR3 region is CASSLELPTPAYEQYF. The CDR3 coding sequence is TGTGCCAGCAGCTTAGAGTTGCCCACTCCGGCCTACGAGCAGTACTTC.

The V and J genes are TRBV14 and TRBJ2-1, with TRBD1 identical over 7 bases. V lost 4 bases and J lost 5; bases outside the gene matches: 8. Germline assignment: CDR1 SGHDN and CDR2 FVKESK. The CDR3 sequence is 15 residues long. The CDR3, as DNA: TGTGCCAGCAGCCTGACAGGGACCCCCAACAATGAGCAGTTCTTC. This codes for CASSLTGTPNNEQFF.

This clonotype is a singleton in its sample. A read error may account for a junction end that differs from germline. The rearrangement uses TRBV20-1 and TRBJ1-2, with 9 positions matching TRBD1. Germline loops: CDR1 DFQATT, CDR2 SNEGSKA (reference sequence). The CDR3 runs to 14 residues. Here the CDR3 reads CRAPREGTGHGYTF. In DNA, the CDR3 is TGCCGTGCCCCACGCGAAGGGACAGGGCATGGCTACACCTTC.

This clonotype has more than one count but fewer than ten. J is TRBJ2-5 and V is TRBV20-1; D perhaps matches TRBD2 (6 bases). Germline-derived CDR1 and CDR2 are DFQATT and SNEGSKA (reference sequence). V gave up 2 bases and J gave up 7 bases, with 11 bases separating them. The CDR3 is 12 residues long. CDR3 loop: CSARSGVGTQYF. The CDR3 DNA reads as TGCAGTGCTAGATCGGGGGTAGGGACCCAGTACTTC.

The chain employs TRBV19 and TRBJ2-2, with D possibly being TRBD2 (7 bases). There are 15 residues in the CDR3. Germline CDR1 is LNHDA and CDR2 is SQIVND (reference sequence). Trimming took 3 bases from V and 7 from J, leaving 15 bases between them. CDR3: CASSILGGRVGELFF. CDR3 nucleotides: TGTGCCAGTAGTATTCTGGGGGGGCGCGTCGGGGAGCTGTTTTTT.

This clonotype was seen repeatedly, ten times or more. V gene TRBV30 combines with J gene TRBJ2-7; D is undetermined. Trimming took off 2 bases at V and 1 base at J, with 6 bases between the two ends. Germline CDR1 and CDR2: GTSNPN and SVGIG (reference sequence). The CDR3 totals 12 residues. The chain's CDR3 is CAWSPRSYEQYF. The CDR3 region has the DNA TGTGCCTGGAGTCCACGTTCCTACGAGCAGTACTTC.

This clonotype was counted a few times. The chain uses TRBV7-9 and TRBJ2-3; possibly TRBD1 or TRBD2 for D (5 bases each). The germline V gene has CDR1 SEHNR and CDR2 FQNEAQ (reference sequence). V gave up 5 bases and J gave up 0 bases, with 15 bases separating them. The CDR3 totals 16 residues. CDR3 protein: CASSITGTKSTDTQYF. Written as DNA, the CDR3 is TGTGCCAGCAGCATCACCGGGACGAAAAGCACAGATACGCAGTATTTT.